The 14 T cell receptor beta chains presented below share a single source sample, sequenced in a study of neurological immune-mediated disorders. One entry per CDR3 protein, called by TCRdb with MiXCR from the 5' RACE reads. The data contain 77,000 or so distinct CDR3 sequences, roughly 9.5% of them singletons. Material for sequencing was PBMCs. The receptors originated from a man in his fifties in good health.

As to this clonotype: A much larger clone lies a single base off, so this may be a read error. The chain joins TRBV5-5 to TRBJ1-1, with 7 bases aligning to TRBD1. Germline V gene lookup returns CDR1 SGHKS and CDR2 YYEKEE (reference sequence). CDR3 length equals 13 residues. The CDR3 loop is CASRKQGNTEDFF. In DNA form, the CDR3 reads TGTGCCAGCAGGAAACAGGGGAACACTGAAGATTTCTTT.

Many counts were recorded for this clonotype. The chain recombines TRBV30 with TRBJ1-1; 7 bases are a match to TRBD1. The CDR3 consists of 13 residues. V gave up 1 base and J gave up 10 bases; unmatched junction bases: 9. Germline V CDR1 and CDR2: GTSNPN, SVGIG (reference sequence). The CDR3 DNA follows: TGTGCCTGGAGTGACGAGGGGGCTTTACGAGCTTTCTTT. Translated: CAWSDEGALRAFF.

This clonotype has ten or more counts. This chain links TRBV7-2 with TRBJ2-3; the D gene is possibly TRBD1 (5 bases). CDR1 SGHTA and CDR2 FQGNSA come from the germline V gene. The ends were cut back, 5 bases at V and 1 base at J, with 13 bases in the middle. CDR3 length: 15 amino acids. CDR3 coding DNA: TGTGCCAGCAGCCGCCGAGACAGTGGCACAGATACGCAGTATTTT. As protein: CASSRRDSGTDTQYF.

Points on this clonotype: A much larger clone differs by one base, so this may be a read error. This sequence joins TRBV5-1 and TRBJ1-5, with a weak D call TRBD1 (6 bases). This CDR3 is built from 14 residues. The germline V gene has CDR1 SGHRS and CDR2 YFSETQ. CDR3 sequence: CASSYSGGNHPQHF. In DNA form, the CDR3 reads TGCGCCAGCAGCTACTCCGGGGGCAATCATCCCCAGCATTTT.

This clonotype was counted many times. V and J are TRBV12-3 or TRBV12-4 and TRBJ1-1; D is ambiguous. This CDR3 contains 12 residues. V was pared by 6 bases and J by 10 bases, with 15 bases between. CDR3 amino acids: CASSPGQLVAFF. The CDR3 bases are TGTGCCAGCAGCCCCGGGCAGTTAGTAGCTTTCTTT.

This clonotype has at least ten counts. This chain links TRBV7-2 with TRBJ2-3; D not resolved. Germline values: CDR1 SGHTA, CDR2 FQGNSA. Trimming removed 1 base from V and 6 bases from J, with 8 bases in between. The CDR3 is made up of 13 amino acids. The CDR3 sequence: CASSLEPRDTQYF. The CDR3 DNA sequence: TGTGCCAGCAGCTTAGAACCCAGGGATACGCAGTATTTT.

This chain joins TRBV3-1 and TRBJ2-1; no clear D. V was shortened by 1 base and J by 6 bases, with 13 bases between the two germline ends. The CDR3 spans 15 residues. The germline gives CDR1 LGHDT, CDR2 YNNKEL (reference sequence). CDR3 region: CASSQGPHRSNEQFF. The CDR3 DNA is TGTGCCAGCAGCCAAGGTCCGCACCGCTCCAATGAGCAGTTCTTC.

A few counts support this clonotype. This rearrangement joins TRBV20-1 to TRBJ1-4; 10 bases align to TRBD1. This CDR3 has 14 residues. Losses at the gene ends were 1 base for V and 8 bases for J; bases not matched to a gene: 4. Germline V gives CDR1 DFQATT, CDR2 SNEGSKA (reference sequence). The CDR3 nucleotides are TGCAGTGCTAGAGCCGGGACAGGGGTAGAAAAACTGTTTTTT. It codes for CSARAGTGVEKLFF.

Notes on this clonotype: This clone may be a read error of a much larger clone one base away. This chain joins TRBV20-1 and TRBJ2-7; 10 nucleotides align to TRBD2. CDR3 size: 14 residues. V shed 4 bases, J shed 2 bases, and the junction held 5 bases outside the gene matches. The germline gives CDR1 DFQATT, CDR2 SNEGSKA (reference sequence). The CDR3 DNA sequence: TGCAGTGCTACCCTAGCGGGAGCCCCCTACGAGCAGTACTTC. This gives the protein CSATLAGAPYEQYF.

This clonotype was counted once. The chain combines TRBV4-2 with TRBJ1-3; D is ambiguous. Germline V lookup: CDR1 LGHNA, CDR2 YNFKEQ. V lost 0 bases and J 3 bases, leaving 6 bases between the germline ends. The CDR3 runs to 14 residues. CDR3 in DNA: TGTGCCAGCAGCCAAGATAACAGTGGAAACACCATATATTTT. This translates into CASSQDNSGNTIYF.

This clonotype was picked up many times. This sequence joins TRBV28 and TRBJ1-1; D gene unclear. The germline V gene has CDR1 MDHEN and CDR2 SYDVKM. V dropped 4 bases and J dropped 0 bases, with 9 bases sitting between them. The CDR3 is 14 amino acids. CDR3 in amino acids: CASSSGVMNTEAFF. Here the CDR3 DNA reads TGTGCCAGCAGTTCTGGGGTCATGAACACTGAAGCTTTCTTT.

This clonotype counts as medium-sized (0.01 to 0.1%). The chain couples TRBV11-2 to TRBJ2-7, with 11 bases lining up with TRBD2. The CDR3 covers 15 residues. J lost 4 bases, V lost 3 bases, and 5 bases had no gene match. CDR1 is SGHAT, CDR2 FQNNGV, per germline. CDR3 nucleotide sequence: TGTGCCAGCAGCTTCCTTAGCGGGGGGGAGTACGAGCAGTACTTC. Residues: CASSFLSGGEYEQYF.

Many counts were recorded for this clonotype. The rearrangement links TRBV20-1 to TRBJ2-5, with TRBD2 identical over 10 bases. The germline CDR1 and CDR2 sequences are DFQATT and SNEGSKA (reference sequence). J gave up 2 bases and V 7 bases, and 1 base lay outside the gene matches. The CDR3 is made up of 12 amino acids. CDR3 region: CSELAGQETQYF. CDR3 DNA sequence: TGCAGTGAACTAGCGGGGCAAGAGACCCAGTACTTC.

This clonotype was seen ten or more times. The chain is built from TRBV5-1 and TRBJ2-5; 7 bases match TRBD2. Germline V lookup: CDR1 SGHRS, CDR2 YFSETQ. CDR3 size: 14 residues. V shed 1 base, J shed 4 bases, and the junction held 4 bases outside the gene matches. This CDR3 is CASSLPSGGETQYF. In DNA form, the CDR3 reads TGCGCCAGCAGCTTGCCTAGCGGCGGAGAGACCCAGTACTTC.